One and the same sample provided the 21 T cell receptor beta chains below, sequenced in a study of shared clonotypes between healthy human individuals. The naive CD8 population came from CD45RO-negative cells selected for CCR7, without terminally differentiated effector memory CD45RA+ cells. Generated by immunoSEQ multiplex PCR, the TCRdb table keeps only in-frame clones and is missing some. The sample gives 660,000 or so clones, around 96% of which show up once; roughly 0.1% is in the top ten. Material for sequencing was naive CD8+ T cells sorted from blood. These receptors were taken from a woman in her 30s in good health.

The V call is TRBV20-1, the J call TRBJ2-2; unclear D gene. V was cut by 6 bases and J by 4 bases, with 6 bases left in between. The CDR3 contains 11 residues. Germline CDR1 is DFQATT and CDR2 is SNEGSKA (reference sequence). The CDR3 nucleotides are TGCAGTGCCCTGGGCACCGGGGAGCTGTTTTTT. Translating gives CSALGTGELFF.

This chain links TRBV28 with TRBJ1-1; 7 bases line up with TRBD1. The V and J ends lost 5 bases and 11 bases, in that order; junction bases with no gene match: 11. The CDR3 is made up of 13 amino acids. Germline V CDR1 and CDR2: MDHEN, SYDVKM. CDR3 in DNA: TGTGCCAGCAGTCATTCAGGGGGGCCGGGGGCTTTCTTT. It codes for CASSHSGGPGAFF.

The V call is TRBV10-3, the J call TRBJ2-3; TRBD2 is a possible D gene (6 bases). Germline CDR1 and CDR2: ENHRY and SYGVKD. The CDR3 has 14 amino acids. V lost 4 bases, J lost 4 bases, and 12 bases lay in between. The CDR3: CAISASPGADTQYF. CDR3 bases: TGTGCCATCAGTGCATCTCCGGGGGCAGATACGCAGTATTTT.

The chain combines TRBV28 with TRBJ2-1, with TRBD1 matching 8 bases. Germline V gene lookup returns CDR1 MDHEN and CDR2 SYDVKM. Losses at the gene ends were 6 bases for V and 0 bases for J; bases not matched to a gene: 1. There are 14 residues in the CDR3. The CDR3 sequence is CASRGTGSYNEQFF. The CDR3 nucleotides read TGTGCCAGCAGGGGGACAGGCTCCTACAATGAGCAGTTCTTC.

J is TRBJ1-3 and V is TRBV7-2; 9 nucleotides align to TRBD1. With V trimmed by 5 bases and J by 4 bases, 9 bases remained unmatched. This CDR3 has 16 amino acids. The V gene's germline CDR1 is SGHTA and CDR2 FQGNSA. CDR3 in amino acids: CASSRGQGFVGNTIYF. The CDR3 DNA reads TGTGCCAGCAGCCGGGGACAGGGATTTGTCGGAAACACCATATATTTT.

The chain couples TRBV2 to TRBJ1-4, with D unresolved. Germline V lookup: CDR1 SNHLY, CDR2 FYNNEI. Trimming cost V 8 bases and J 7 bases, with 20 bases left between them. The CDR3 spans 15 residues. CDR3 sequence (DNA): TGTGCCAGCGGGGTCGGTTGGAATGGGGTTGAAAAACTGTTTTTT. Residues: CASGVGWNGVEKLFF.

This sequence joins TRBV27 and TRBJ1-2, with D unresolved. This CDR3 comprises 14 residues. Deletions cut 0 bases from V and 3 bases from J, with 8 bases between. The germline CDR1 and CDR2 sequences are MNHEY and SMNVEV (reference sequence). The CDR3: CASSLSGRYYGYTF. The CDR3 DNA follows: TGTGCCAGCAGTTTATCTGGGAGGTACTATGGCTACACCTTC.

V is TRBV9 and J is TRBJ2-5; TRBD2 matches 8 bases. The J call is in doubt because the DNA end fits TRBJ2-7 better. This CDR3 region has 16 residues. Germline CDR1 SGDLS, CDR2 YYNGEE. CDR3 coding DNA: TGTGCCAGCAGCGTAGAGTCGGGAGGGGCCCTGAACGAGCAGTACTTC. It specifies CASSVESGGALNEQYF.

CDR3 sequence: CASLAGGGEQYF. The CDR3 region has the DNA TGTGCCAGTCTAGCGGGAGGTGGCGAGCAGTACTTC. The V and J genes are TRBV6-6 and TRBJ2-5; 11 bases align to TRBD2. The end of the DNA fits TRBJ2-7 better, so the J call may be wrong. The CDR3 is made up of 12 amino acids. Germline V lookup: CDR1 MNHNY, CDR2 SVGAGI (reference sequence).

This rearrangement joins TRBV6-6 to TRBJ1-1, with 7 bases lining up with TRBD1. Losses at the gene ends were 0 bases for V and 6 bases for J; bases not matched to a gene: 4. Germline V lookup: CDR1 MNHNY, CDR2 SVGAGI (reference sequence). The CDR3 extends over 14 amino acids. CDR3 protein: CASSYSAGGPEAFF. Here the CDR3 DNA reads TGTGCCAGCAGTTACTCGGCAGGGGGTCCTGAAGCTTTCTTT.

In its sample, this clone was seen once. The V and J genes are TRBV7-8 and TRBJ2-1; 10 bases are shared with TRBD2. CDR1 SGHVS and CDR2 FQNEAQ come from the germline V gene. The CDR3 loop spans 15 amino acids. The J segment lost 3 bases and the V segment lost 3 bases, leaving 2 bases of the junction unmatched. CDR3: CASSLTSGFYNEQFF. CDR3 sequence (DNA): TGTGCCAGCAGCTTGACTAGCGGGTTCTACAATGAGCAGTTCTTC.

The table lists this clone with a count of one. This chain joins TRBV5-1 and TRBJ2-3; 7 positions match TRBD1. In germline, CDR1 is SGHRS, CDR2 YFSETQ. CDR3 length: 15 amino acids. Trimming cost V 4 bases and J 0 bases; bases outside gene matches: 5. The CDR3 spells CASSLGTASTDTQYF. The CDR3 DNA reads as TGCGCCAGCAGCCTCGGGACAGCTAGCACAGATACGCAGTATTTT.

V usage is TRBV6-1 and J usage is TRBJ2-1; 9 bases agree with TRBD1. The J segment lost 7 bases and the V segment lost 4 bases, leaving 5 bases of the junction unmatched. Per the germline V gene, CDR1 is MNHNS and CDR2 is SASEGT. This CDR3 contains 14 residues. The CDR3 nucleotides read TGTGCCAGCAGTGTAACCGGGACAGGGAATGAGCAGTTCTTC. Protein: CASSVTGTGNEQFF.

The gene calls are TRBV7-6 and TRBJ2-3, with TRBD2 as a possible D gene (6 bases). V lost 1 base and J lost 4, with 12 bases in between. CDR3 length: 15 amino acids. In germline, CDR1 is SGHVS, CDR2 FNYEAQ. The CDR3 nucleotides read TGTGCCAGCAGCTTAGGTGGAGGGACCGCAGATACGCAGTATTTT. It specifies CASSLGGGTADTQYF.

The chain has TRBV28 and TRBJ2-5; D gene uncertain. The length of the CDR3 is 10 residues. Trimming left V 3 bases short and J 5 bases short, with 1 base between. CDR1 is MDHEN and CDR2 is SYDVKM in the germline V gene. As DNA, the CDR3 is TGTGCCAGCAGTTTTGAGACCCAGTACTTC. Protein sequence: CASSFETQYF.

The rearrangement joins TRBV7-9 to TRBJ2-1, with D perhaps assigned TRBD1 or TRBD2 (6 bases each). Deletions cut 3 bases from V and 5 bases from J, with 14 bases between. Germline CDR1 is SEHNR and CDR2 is FQNEAQ (reference sequence). The CDR3 extends over 15 amino acids. The CDR3 nucleotides are TGTGCCAGCAGCTTCGTCGGGGGCCTTCACAATGAGCAGTTCTTC. This sequence encodes CASSFVGGLHNEQFF.

V is TRBV19 and J is TRBJ1-1; weak D call: TRBD1 (5 bases). Trimming pared 10 bases from V and 5 bases from J, leaving 17 bases between. Germline CDR1 and CDR2: LNHDA and SQIVND (reference sequence). The CDR3 is made up of 13 amino acids. CDR3 sequence (DNA): TGTGCCACCAAATCAGGGCGGGGGACTGAAGCTTTCTTT. Its protein is CATKSGRGTEAFF.

This sequence joins TRBV5-1 and TRBJ1-1; D might be TRBD1 (6 bases). V lost 0 bases and J 1 base, leaving 10 bases between the germline ends. Germline V lookup: CDR1 SGHRS, CDR2 YFSETQ. The length of the CDR3 is 15 residues. The CDR3 DNA is TGCGCCAGCAGCTTGGGACCGGGGGCGAACACTGAAGCTTTCTTT. Protein: CASSLGPGANTEAFF.

The J gene is TRBJ2-7, the V gene TRBV10-3; TRBD2 matches 14 bases. V lost 10 bases to trimming and J lost 12 bases; unmatched junction nucleotides: 11. Germline V CDR1 and CDR2: ENHRY, SYGVKD. The CDR3 is 13 amino acids. CDR3 coding DNA: TGTGCCAGCGCCGGGACTAGCGGGAGTCGCCCGTACTTC. Protein product: CASAGTSGSRPYF.

This chain links TRBV7-9 with TRBJ1-1, with 9 bases identical to TRBD1. The V segment lost 4 bases and the J segment 1 base; nucleotides outside the gene matches: 4. The CDR3 sequence is 15 residues long. Germline V CDR1 and CDR2: SEHNR, FQNEAQ (reference sequence). The CDR3 reads CASSSGQGKNTEAFF. In DNA form, the CDR3 reads TGTGCCAGCAGCTCGGGACAGGGAAAGAACACTGAAGCTTTCTTT.

The chain employs TRBV5-4 and TRBJ2-7; 10 bases map to TRBD2. Germline trimming cut 0 bases from V and 0 bases from J; bases unmatched to any gene: 12. This CDR3 region has 19 residues. Per the germline V gene, CDR1 is SGHNT and CDR2 is YYREEE (reference sequence). CDR3 nucleotides: TGTGCCAGCAGCTTGGGGACTAGCGGACCGCTCATTAGCTCCTACGAGCAGTACTTC. This translates into CASSLGTSGPLISSYEQYF.